These T cell receptor beta chains were read from a single sample in a study of identical twins. Each CDR3 protein is one row after TCRdb ran MiXCR on the 5' RACE reads. The repertoire holds approximately 530,000 distinct CDR3 sequences, with more than 20% as singletons. The sample was also linked to a second study, of yellow fever vaccine responses in identical twins.

The sample was CD4+ T cells sorted from blood. All receptors derive from a woman in her late teens or twenties in good health. The CDR3 runs from the conserved cysteine through the conserved F or W. A D gene is named only where the DNA matches it firmly. Clone size is not always given. Where it is, it says once, few, many or a class for expanded clones.

TRBJ1-5 few . TRBV6-1 TGTGCCAGCAGTGAAGCGCGGCAGAACAATCAGCCCCAGCATTTT CASSEARQNNQPQHF
TRBJ2-1 few TRBD1 TRBV27 TGTGCCAGCTCCTCCGGGACAGGCGGCAATGAGCAGTTCTTC CASSSGTGGNEQFF
TRBJ2-5 few . TRBV18 TGTGCCAGCTCACAGCGACGAGAGACCCAGTACTTC CASSQRRETQYF
TRBJ2-7 . TRBD2 TRBV5-1 TGCGCCAGCAGCTGGGGACTAGCGGGAGGCGAGCAGTACTTC CASSWGLAGGEQYF
TRBJ1-2 few . TRBV12-3/TRBV12-4 TGTGCCAGCAGTTTGGCTTCGGCAGCGGCTGGCTACACCTTC CASSLASAAAGYTF
TRBJ2-1 . . TRBV24-1 TGTGCCACCTCGACGCGAGCTTCTGACTACAATGAGCAGTTCTTC CATSTRASDYNEQFF
TRBJ2-5 few TRBD1 TRBV9 TGTGCCAGCAGCGTAGGGGACAGGGGGCGCTGGGAGACCCAGTACTTC CASSVGDRGRWETQYF
TRBJ2-7 few . TRBV12-3/TRBV12-4 TGTGCCAGCACCCTACACTGGGACGGATCCTACGAGCAGTACTTC CASTLHWDGSYEQYF
TRBJ2-5 . . TRBV15 TGTGCCACCAGCAGAGGGGCAGACTTTCAAGAGACCCAGTACTTC CATSRGADFQETQYF
TRBJ2-1 . TRBD2 TRBV4-2 TGTGCCAGCAGCCCGTTCCCTCATACTAGCGGATTATACAATGAGCAGTTCTTC CASSPFPHTSGLYNEQFF
TRBJ2-7 . TRBD2 TRBV7-8 TGTGCCAGCAGCTTAGGCGGACTAGGGTACGAGCAGTACTTC CASSLGGLGYEQYF
TRBJ2-1 few TRBD2 TRBV20-1 TGCAGTGCTAGAGGTGGGGCTAGCGGGACCTACAATGAGCAGTTCTTC CSARGGASGTYNEQFF
TRBJ2-4 once . TRBV12-3/TRBV12-4 TGTGCCAGCAGTTTAGCGGTCAGGGAATGGGAGTACCGCCAGAAAAACATTCAGTACTTC CASSLAVREWEYRQKNIQYF
TRBJ2-1 few TRBD2 TRBV28 TGTGCCAGCAGTTTAACGAGACTAGCCGCCCATGAGCAGTTCTTC CASSLTRLAAHEQFF
TRBJ2-3 few . TRBV15 TGTGCCACCAGCAGATTGACTGGTGATACGCAGTATTTT CATSRLTGDTQYF
TRBJ2-2 few . TRBV6-2/TRBV6-3 TGTGCCAGCATCCCGGGGCGCAGTGGGGCCACCGGGGAGCTGTTTTTT CASIPGRSGATGELFF
TRBJ2-3 few . TRBV5-1 TGCGCCAGCAGCCCAATCTCACCCTTTAGCACAGATACGCAGTATTTT CASSPISPFSTDTQYF
TRBJ1-1 . TRBD1 TRBV20-1 TGCAGTGCTAGACCCTCGTCCAGGGGGGCTCAAACTGAAGCTTTCTTT CSARPSSRGAQTEAFF
TRBJ2-1 . TRBD2 TRBV12-3/TRBV12-4 TGTGCCAGCAGTTTTAGGGCATGGAGGATTGGAGTAATAGCGGGAGCGCCGAACAATGAGCAGTTCTTC CASSFRAWRIGVIAGAPNNEQFF
TRBJ1-4 . . TRBV20-1 TGCAGTGCTAGACCGGGACGCGAGAATGAAAAACTGTTTTTT CSARPGRENEKLFF
TRBJ2-3 . . TRBV7-9 TGTGCCAGCAGCCCCGCCGAAGGGACTGGGGGCACATATACGCAGTATTTT CASSPAEGTGGTYTQYF
TRBJ1-1 . . TRBV21-1 TGTGCCAGCAGCAAAAAGCCCTTAGCTTTCTTT CASSKKPLAFF
TRBJ2-7 . TRBD2 TRBV10-3 TGTGCCATCAGTGAGGTCTTAGCGGGAGGCTTTCACGAGCAGTACTTC CAISEVLAGGFHEQYF
TRBJ2-1 few TRBD1 TRBV12-3/TRBV12-4 TGTGCCAGCAGTCGGACAGGGCCTGACAATGAGCAGTTCTTC CASSRTGPDNEQFF
TRBJ2-6 few . TRBV6-5 TGTGCCAGCAGTCACCAAGAGCAAGTCGTCGGGGCCAACGTCCTGACTTTC CASSHQEQVVGANVLTF
TRBJ1-2 few . TRBV10-3 TGTGCCATAAACACCGGGACCAACCCCTATGGCTACACCTTC CAINTGTNPYGYTF
TRBJ1-4 many . TRBV28 TGTGCCAGCAGTAGTACTAATGAAAAACTGTTTTTT CASSSTNEKLFF
TRBJ2-2 few . TRBV5-1 TGCGCCAGCAGCTTGGCAGGGGCTCCCACCGGGGAGCTGTTTTTT CASSLAGAPTGELFF
TRBJ1-2 few . TRBV6-1 TGTGCCAGCTTACCCGGCCGGGTGGACTATGGCTACACCTTC CASLPGRVDYGYTF
TRBJ2-1 few . TRBV5-1 TGCGCCAGCAGCTTGGGAGTAGCGAGCTACAATGAGCAGTTCTTC CASSLGVASYNEQFF
TRBJ2-5 few . TRBV6-5 TGTGCCAGCAGTTATAGTTCAGGGGCCAAAGAGACCCAGTACTTC CASSYSSGAKETQYF
TRBJ2-1 . . TRBV7-6 TGTGCCAGCAGCTTACTTGAGAGCTCCTACAATGAGCAGTTCTTC CASSLLESSYNEQFF
TRBJ2-2 few . TRBV20-1 TGCAGTGCAACGAAGGGACTGAACACCGGGGAGCTGTTTTTT CSATKGLNTGELFF
TRBJ2-7 . TRBD2 TRBV20-1 TGCAGTGCTAGAGGGTGGCTAGCGGGAGGCTCGAGCTCCTACGAGCAGTACTTC CSARGWLAGGSSSYEQYF
TRBJ2-7 few TRBD2 TRBV20-1 TGCAGTGCTATTGGGGATTGGGGACTAGCGGGAGACGAGCAGTACTTC CSAIGDWGLAGDEQYF
TRBJ1-2 few . TRBV4-1 TGCGCCAGCAGCCAAGTCGGGGAGGGCATCTATGGCTACACCTTC CASSQVGEGIYGYTF
TRBJ2-3 . . TRBV12-3/TRBV12-4 TGTGCCAGCACCAATAATGGGGGTCGCACAGATACGCAGTATTTT CASTNNGGRTDTQYF
TRBJ2-3 few TRBD1 TRBV10-3 TGTGCCATCAGTGACTCACAGGGGATTCTAAGGGATACGCAGTATTTT CAISDSQGILRDTQYF
TRBJ2-1 . . TRBV7-8 TGTGCCAGCAGGGGAATCGGGAGAGGGGTATACAATGAGCAGTTCTTC CASRGIGRGVYNEQFF
TRBJ2-5 many TRBD2 TRBV15 TGTGCCACCAGCAGCGAACTAGCGGACCAAGAGACCCAGTACTTC CATSSELADQETQYF
TRBJ1-6 few TRBD1 TRBV5-1 TGCGCCAGCAGCTTAATGGACAGGCAGAATAATTCAACCCTCCACTTT CASSLMDRQNNSTLHF
TRBJ2-1 . TRBD1 TRBV12-3/TRBV12-4 TGTGCCAGCAGACCTGGGGACAGGGGGGGTTCCTACAATGAGCAGTTCTTC CASRPGDRGGSYNEQFF
TRBJ2-4 . TRBD1 TRBV4-1 TGCGCCAGCAGCCAAGCCCCCGATGGGACAGGGGTGGAGAACATTCAGTACTTC CASSQAPDGTGVENIQYF
TRBJ2-7 . TRBD2 TRBV29-1 TGCAGCGTCACCCTAGCGGGAGGGTACGAGCAGTACTTC CSVTLAGGYEQYF
TRBJ1-4 few . TRBV20-1 TGCAGTGCTAGGGGGAGGGGAAGGACAACTAATGAAAAACTGTTTTTT CSARGRGRTTNEKLFF
TRBJ2-7 few . TRBV11-3 TGTGCCAGCAGCTTAGAGGGGGGCAAGTACGAGCAGTACTTC CASSLEGGKYEQYF
TRBJ2-7 . TRBD2 TRBV2 TGTGCCAGCAAATCGATTAGCGGGAGTTTCTACGAGCAGTACTTC CASKSISGSFYEQYF
TRBJ2-5 few . TRBV20-1 TGCAGTACGATCGCACGCGAGACCCAGTACTTC CSTIARETQYF
TRBJ1-4 . TRBD1 TRBV9 TGTGCCAGCAGCGTATCCCCAGGGGGCGTTGAAAAACTGTTTTTT CASSVSPGGVEKLFF
TRBJ2-1 . . TRBV27 TGTGCCAGCAGCGAAGGCGTGAGCTCCTACAATGAGCAGTTCTTC CASSEGVSSYNEQFF
TRBJ2-1 many . TRBV10-3 TGTGCCATCAGTGACTCCCCTGGTGAGCAGTTCTTC CAISDSPGEQFF
TRBJ2-1 . TRBD2 TRBV7-9 TGTGCCAGCAGCTTATTTGGTCTAGCGGGAGGAAATGAGCAGTTCTTC CASSLFGLAGGNEQFF
TRBJ1-1 . . TRBV21-1 TGTGCCAGCACCCAAACCGGGACAGCGGGGGGTGACACTGAAGCTTTCTTT CASTQTGTAGGDTEAFF
TRBJ2-2 few . TRBV2 TGTGCCAGCAGTGAAAGGGAGATCCCGAACACCGGGGAGCTGTTTTTT CASSEREIPNTGELFF
TRBJ2-1 few TRBD2 TRBV11-2 TGTGCCAGCAGCTTAGTAACGGGGGGGGCCAGGAATGAGCAGTTCTTC CASSLVTGGARNEQFF
TRBJ2-3 few . TRBV6-5 TGTGCCAGCAGTTTTCGAGCGGGCACAGATACGCAGTATTTT CASSFRAGTDTQYF
TRBJ2-1 few . TRBV24-1 TGTGCCACCTCCCGAAGTTCCCTGGGCAATGAGCAGTTCTTC CATSRSSLGNEQFF